This T cell receptor beta chain is from a study of T cell responses to AZD1222 COVID-19 vaccine. In the study overall: The study pooled second doses at about 4 or about 12 weeks. The study's findings and limits: Sampling captured repertoires only after the peak T cell response. Reports say nearly half of spike-specific TCRs go after unmutated variant regions.

Using immunoSEQ multiplex PCR, the repertoire was profiled, and TCRdb retains in-frame clones only, with some absent. The sample carries roughly 92,000 clones, 85% to 90% recorded once. With regard to this clone: Antigen specificity is unknown.

The ends were cut back, 1 base at V and 7 bases at J, with 5 bases in the middle. The CDR3 has 12 residues. Per germline, CDR1 SGHTA and CDR2 FQGNSA. The sequenced sample was peripheral blood, obtained on day 0 of AZD1222 vaccination. The receptor was isolated from an adult in good health. The genes are TRBV7-2 and TRBJ1-5; D unresolved. The CDR3: CASSLEYQPQHF. The CDR3 DNA is TGTGCCAGCAGCTTAGAGTACCAGCCCCAGCATTTT.